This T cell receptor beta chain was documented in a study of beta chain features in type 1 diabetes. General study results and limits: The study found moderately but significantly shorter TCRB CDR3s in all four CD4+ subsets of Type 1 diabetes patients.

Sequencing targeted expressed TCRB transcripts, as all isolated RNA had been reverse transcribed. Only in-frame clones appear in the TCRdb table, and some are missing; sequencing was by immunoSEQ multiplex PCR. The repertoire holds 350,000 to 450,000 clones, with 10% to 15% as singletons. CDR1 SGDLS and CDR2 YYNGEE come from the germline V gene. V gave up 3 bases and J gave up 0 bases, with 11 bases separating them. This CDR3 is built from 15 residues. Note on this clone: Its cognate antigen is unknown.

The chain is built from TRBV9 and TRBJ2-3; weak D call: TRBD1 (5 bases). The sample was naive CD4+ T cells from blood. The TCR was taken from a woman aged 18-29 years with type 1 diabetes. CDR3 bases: TGTGCCAGCAGCGAATTCCAGGGTAGCACAGATACGCAGTATTTT. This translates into CASSEFQGSTDTQYF.